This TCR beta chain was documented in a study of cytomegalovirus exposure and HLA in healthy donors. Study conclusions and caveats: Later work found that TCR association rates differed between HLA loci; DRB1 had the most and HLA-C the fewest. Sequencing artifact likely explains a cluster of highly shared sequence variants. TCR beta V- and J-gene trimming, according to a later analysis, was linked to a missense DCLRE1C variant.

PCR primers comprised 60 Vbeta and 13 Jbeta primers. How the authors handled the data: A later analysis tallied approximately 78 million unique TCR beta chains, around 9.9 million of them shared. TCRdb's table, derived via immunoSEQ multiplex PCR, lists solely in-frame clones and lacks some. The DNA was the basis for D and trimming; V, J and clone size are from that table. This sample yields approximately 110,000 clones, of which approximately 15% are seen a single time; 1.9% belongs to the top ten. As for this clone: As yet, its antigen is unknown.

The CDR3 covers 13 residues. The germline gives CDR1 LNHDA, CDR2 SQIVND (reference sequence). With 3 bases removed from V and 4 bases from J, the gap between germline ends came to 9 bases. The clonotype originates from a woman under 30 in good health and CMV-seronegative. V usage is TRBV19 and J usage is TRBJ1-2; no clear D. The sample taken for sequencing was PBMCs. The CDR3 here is CASSINGLYGYTF. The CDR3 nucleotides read TGTGCCAGTAGTATCAATGGCCTCTATGGCTACACCTTC.